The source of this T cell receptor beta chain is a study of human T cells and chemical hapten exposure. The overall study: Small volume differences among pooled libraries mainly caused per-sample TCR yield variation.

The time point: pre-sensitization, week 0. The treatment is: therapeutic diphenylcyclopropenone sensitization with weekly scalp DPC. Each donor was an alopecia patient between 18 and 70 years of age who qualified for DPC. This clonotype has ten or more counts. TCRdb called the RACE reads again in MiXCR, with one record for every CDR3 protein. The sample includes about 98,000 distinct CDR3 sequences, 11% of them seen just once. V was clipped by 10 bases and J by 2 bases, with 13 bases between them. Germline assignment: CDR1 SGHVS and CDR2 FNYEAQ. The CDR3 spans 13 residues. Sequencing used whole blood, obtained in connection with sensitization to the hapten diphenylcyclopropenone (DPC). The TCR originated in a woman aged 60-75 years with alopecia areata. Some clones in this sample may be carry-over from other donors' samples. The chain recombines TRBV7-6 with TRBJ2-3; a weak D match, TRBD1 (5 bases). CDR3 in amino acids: CATGQGNTDTQYF. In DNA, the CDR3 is TGTGCCACGGGCCAGGGCAACACAGATACGCAGTATTTT.